These 9 T cell receptor beta chains originate from one sample sequenced in a study of cytomegalovirus exposure and HLA in healthy donors. Produced via immunoSEQ multiplex PCR; TCRdb's table is partial and in-frame only. Seen here are some 260,000 clones, more than 75% observed once, and the top ten hold approximately 12%. The sequenced sample consisted of PBMCs. These receptors originate from a young man in good health and CMV-seropositive.

The table lists this clone with a count of one. The chain employs TRBV5-1 and TRBJ2-7, with a tentative D call TRBD2 (6 bases). The V gene's germline CDR1 is SGHRS and CDR2 YFSETQ. V was trimmed by 1 base and J by 5 bases, leaving 13 bases between them. The CDR3 covers 14 residues. For the CDR3, the DNA is TGCGCCAGCAGCTTGTCGACTAGGGCAGACGAGCAGTACTTC. Translated, it gives CASSLSTRADEQYF.

The rearrangement joins TRBV7-8 to TRBJ2-1, with D possibly matching TRBD1 (5 bases). CDR1 and CDR2 from the germline V gene are SGHVS and FQNEAQ. The CDR3 loop spans 15 amino acids. Trimming shortened V by 0 bases and J by 6 bases, and 12 bases separated the two germline ends. This chain's CDR3 is CASSLALGVANEQFF. In nucleotides, the CDR3 is TGTGCCAGCAGCTTAGCTCTAGGGGTGGCCAATGAGCAGTTCTTC.

V is TRBV4-2 and J is TRBJ2-2, with D unresolved. There are 17 residues in the CDR3. Per the germline V gene, CDR1 is LGHNA and CDR2 is YNFKEQ. Trimming left V 2 bases short and J 5 bases short, with 18 bases between. The CDR3 coding sequence is TGTGCCAGCAGCCAACACAATACCTATTCTGATACCGGGGAGCTGTTTTTT. This codes for CASSQHNTYSDTGELFF.

This clone was seen once. This sequence joins TRBV27 and TRBJ1-1; D gene ambiguous. Germline CDR1 reads MNHEY; CDR2 reads SMNVEV (reference sequence). The V end lost 6 bases, the J end lost 5 bases, and 22 bases lay between the germline ends. This CDR3 has 16 residues. CDR3 region: CASRPLYTGRGTEAFF. The CDR3 DNA is TGTGCCAGCAGGCCTCTGTATACGGGAAGAGGGACTGAAGCTTTCTTT.

This chain joins TRBV27 and TRBJ2-5; 10 bases align to TRBD1. The CDR3 has 16 amino acids. In germline, CDR1 is MNHEY, CDR2 SMNVEV (reference sequence). J gave up 5 bases and V 1 base, and 7 bases lay outside the gene matches. The CDR3 here is CASSLFGTGVGETQYF. The CDR3 bases are TGTGCCAGCAGTTTATTTGGGACAGGGGTGGGGGAGACCCAGTACTTC.

The chain uses TRBV29-1 and TRBJ2-1, with 13 bases fitting TRBD2. After removal of 3 bases from V and 9 bases from J, the junction contained 11 bases not matched to a gene. The CDR3 spans 16 residues. Germline V lookup: CDR1 SQVTM, CDR2 ANQGSEA. The CDR3 spells CSVEGTSGNGNTEQFF. In DNA, the CDR3 is TGCAGCGTTGAGGGGACTAGCGGGAACGGGAACACTGAGCAGTTCTTC.

The V gene is TRBV27, the J gene TRBJ1-5; TRBD1 matches 12 bases. The CDR3 runs 14 residues. Germline trimming cut 7 bases from V and 5 bases from J; bases unmatched to any gene: 3. The germline V gene encodes CDR1 MNHEY and CDR2 SMNVEV (reference sequence). The CDR3 loop reads CASTGTGGHQPQHF. CDR3 nucleotides: TGTGCCAGCACCGGGACAGGGGGCCATCAGCCCCAGCATTTT.

This clone came up once. This chain uses TRBV27 with TRBJ2-1; D ambiguous. V was clipped by 5 bases and J by 12 bases, with 14 bases between them. The germline V gene has CDR1 MNHEY and CDR2 SMNVEV (reference sequence). The CDR3 runs to 12 residues. CDR3 bases: TGTGCCAGCAGTCGCCCCAAAGAAGGGCAGTTCTTC. Translated: CASSRPKEGQFF.

The chain employs TRBV5-1 and TRBJ2-7, with D perhaps TRBD2 (5 bases). V was shortened by 5 bases and J by 5 bases, with 20 bases between the two germline ends. CDR3 length: 15 amino acids. CDR1 SGHRS and CDR2 YFSETQ come from the germline V gene. The CDR3 bases are TGCGCCAGCAGAAGGGCTAGCCCTTCGACCGACGAGCAGTACTTC. This codes for CASRRASPSTDEQYF.